This TCR beta chain was documented in a study of beta chain features in type 1 diabetes. This clone has more than one count but fewer than ten. What it binds is not known. What was sequenced were expressed TCRB transcripts, since all of the isolated RNA had been reverse transcribed. Libraries were prepared by immunoSEQ multiplex PCR; TCRdb keeps only in-frame clonotypes and omits some of them. This table has around 430,000 clones, approximately 28% appearing once. Populations obtained by sorting all exceeded 98% purity. Trimming shortened V by 3 bases and J by 7 bases, and 6 bases separated the two germline ends. The CDR3 is 11 residues long. In germline, CDR1 is SGHTA, CDR2 FQGNSA. Study outcomes and limitations: High TCR expression in some cells could lead to their over-representation in cDNA sequencing. Small HLA sub-analyses could not settle whether HLA shapes TCRB rearrangement.

The sequencing sample was made of naive CD4+ T cells from blood. The receptor was derived from a man aged 18 to 29 in good health. The chain links TRBV7-2 to TRBJ1-2; no clear D gene. The CDR3 bases are TGTGCCAGCAGCTTCACACGTGGCTACACCTTC. This encodes CASSFTRGYTF.